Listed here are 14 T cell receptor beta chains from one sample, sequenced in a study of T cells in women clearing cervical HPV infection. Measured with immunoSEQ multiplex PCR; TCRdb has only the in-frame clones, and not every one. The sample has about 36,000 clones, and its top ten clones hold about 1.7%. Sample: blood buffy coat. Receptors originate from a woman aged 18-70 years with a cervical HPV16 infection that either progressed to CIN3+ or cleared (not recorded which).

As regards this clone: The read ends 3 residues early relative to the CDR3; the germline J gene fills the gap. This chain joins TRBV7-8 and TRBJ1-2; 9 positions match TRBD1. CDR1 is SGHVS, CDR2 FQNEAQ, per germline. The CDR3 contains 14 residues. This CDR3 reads CASSLGTGVGDYTF. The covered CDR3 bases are TGTGCCAGCAGCTTAGGGACAGGGGTAGGAGAC.

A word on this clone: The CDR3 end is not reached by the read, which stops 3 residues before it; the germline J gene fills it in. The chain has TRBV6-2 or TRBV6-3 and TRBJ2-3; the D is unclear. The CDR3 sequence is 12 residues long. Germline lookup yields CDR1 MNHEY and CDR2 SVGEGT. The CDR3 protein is CASSQRVETQYF. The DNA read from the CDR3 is TGTGCCAGCAGCCAAAGGGTAGAGACG.

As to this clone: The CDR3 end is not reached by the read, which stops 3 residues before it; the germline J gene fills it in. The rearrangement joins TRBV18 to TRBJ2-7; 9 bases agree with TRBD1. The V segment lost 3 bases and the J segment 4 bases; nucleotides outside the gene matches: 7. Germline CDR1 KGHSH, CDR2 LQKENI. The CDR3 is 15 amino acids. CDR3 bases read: TGTGCCAGCTCACCCGGACAGGGGAGGTTGTACGAG. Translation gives CASSPGQGRLYE. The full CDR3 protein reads CASSPGQGRLYEQYF.

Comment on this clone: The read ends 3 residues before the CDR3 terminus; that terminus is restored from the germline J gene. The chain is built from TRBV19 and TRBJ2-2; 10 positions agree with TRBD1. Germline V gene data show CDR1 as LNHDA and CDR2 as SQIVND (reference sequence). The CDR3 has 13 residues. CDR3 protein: CASMGQGNSPLFF. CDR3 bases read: TGTGCCAGTATGGGACAGGGGAATTCACCG.

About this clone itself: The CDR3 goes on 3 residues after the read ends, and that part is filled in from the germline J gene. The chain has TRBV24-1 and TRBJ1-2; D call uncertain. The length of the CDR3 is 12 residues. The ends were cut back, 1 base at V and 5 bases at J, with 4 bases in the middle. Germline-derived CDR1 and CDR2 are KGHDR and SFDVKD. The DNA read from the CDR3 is TGTGCCACCAGTGATTTAGGGTATGGC. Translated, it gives CATSDLGYG. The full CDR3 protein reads CATSDLGYGYTF.

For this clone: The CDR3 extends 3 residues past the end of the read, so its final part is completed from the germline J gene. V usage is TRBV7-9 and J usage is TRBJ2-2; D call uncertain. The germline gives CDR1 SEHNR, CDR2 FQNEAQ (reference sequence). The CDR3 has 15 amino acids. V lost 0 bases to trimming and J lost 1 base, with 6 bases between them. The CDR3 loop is CASSLADLNTGELFF. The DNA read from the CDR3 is TGTGCCAGCAGCTTAGCAGACTTGAACACCGGGGAG.

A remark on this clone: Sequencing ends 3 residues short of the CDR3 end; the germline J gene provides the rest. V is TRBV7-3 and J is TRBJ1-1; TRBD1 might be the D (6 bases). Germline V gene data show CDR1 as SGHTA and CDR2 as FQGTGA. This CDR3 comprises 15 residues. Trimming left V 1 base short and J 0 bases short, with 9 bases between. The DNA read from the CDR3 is TGTGCCAGCAGCTTAAGCCGGGACATGAACACTGAA. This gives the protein CASSLSRDMNTE. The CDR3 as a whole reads CASSLSRDMNTEAFF.

The CDR3 protein is CASSPPEGRGSNQPQHF. CDR3 DNA, as far as it was read: TGTGCCAGCAGTCCCCCGGAGGGCAGGGGAAGCAATCAGCCC. The chain joins TRBV2 to TRBJ1-5, with a tentative D call TRBD1 (6 bases). The CDR3 extends 3 residues past the end of the read, so its final part is completed from the germline J gene. Trimming shortened V by 5 bases and J by 1 base, and 18 bases separated the two germline ends. Germline CDR1 reads SNHLY; CDR2 reads FYNNEI. The CDR3 covers 17 residues.

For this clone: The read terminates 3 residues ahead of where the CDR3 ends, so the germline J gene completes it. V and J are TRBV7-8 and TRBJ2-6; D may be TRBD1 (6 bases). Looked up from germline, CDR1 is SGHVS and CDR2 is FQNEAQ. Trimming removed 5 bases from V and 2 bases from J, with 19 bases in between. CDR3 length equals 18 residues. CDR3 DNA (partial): TGTGCCAGCAGCGCAGTTGGGGGCATATTTACTGGGGCCAACGTC. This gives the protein CASSAVGGIFTGANV. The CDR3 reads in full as CASSAVGGIFTGANVLTF.

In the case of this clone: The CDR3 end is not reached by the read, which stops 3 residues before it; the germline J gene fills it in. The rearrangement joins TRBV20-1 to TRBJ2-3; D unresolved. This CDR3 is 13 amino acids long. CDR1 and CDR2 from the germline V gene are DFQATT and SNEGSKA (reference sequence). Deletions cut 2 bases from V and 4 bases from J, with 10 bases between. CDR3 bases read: TGCAGTGCTAGATTCGATGGGCCAGATACG. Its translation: CSARFDGPDT. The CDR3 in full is CSARFDGPDTQYF.

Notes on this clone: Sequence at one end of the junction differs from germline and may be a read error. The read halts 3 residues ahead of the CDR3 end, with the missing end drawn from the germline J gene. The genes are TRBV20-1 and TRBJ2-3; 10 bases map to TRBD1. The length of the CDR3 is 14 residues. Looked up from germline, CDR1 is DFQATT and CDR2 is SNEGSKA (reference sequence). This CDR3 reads CSVRQGAITDTQYF. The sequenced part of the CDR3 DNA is TGCAGTGTTAGACAGGGGGCCATCACAGATACG.

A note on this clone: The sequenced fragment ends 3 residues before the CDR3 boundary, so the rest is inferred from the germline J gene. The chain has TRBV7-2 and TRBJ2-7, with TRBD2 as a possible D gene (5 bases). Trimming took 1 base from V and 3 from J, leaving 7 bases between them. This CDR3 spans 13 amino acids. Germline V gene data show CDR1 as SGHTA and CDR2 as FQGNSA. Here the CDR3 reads CASSLDGVYEQYF. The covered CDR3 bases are TGTGCCAGCAGCTTAGACGGGGTCTACGAG.

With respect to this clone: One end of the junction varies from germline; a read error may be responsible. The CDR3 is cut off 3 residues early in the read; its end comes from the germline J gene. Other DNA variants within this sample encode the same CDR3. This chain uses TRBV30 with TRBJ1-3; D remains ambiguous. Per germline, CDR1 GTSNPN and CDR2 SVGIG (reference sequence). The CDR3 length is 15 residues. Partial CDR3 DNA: TGTGCCTGGACCCTTTCCTTAGCGCCTGGAAACACA. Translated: CAWTLSLAPGNT. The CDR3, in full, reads CAWTLSLAPGNTIYF.

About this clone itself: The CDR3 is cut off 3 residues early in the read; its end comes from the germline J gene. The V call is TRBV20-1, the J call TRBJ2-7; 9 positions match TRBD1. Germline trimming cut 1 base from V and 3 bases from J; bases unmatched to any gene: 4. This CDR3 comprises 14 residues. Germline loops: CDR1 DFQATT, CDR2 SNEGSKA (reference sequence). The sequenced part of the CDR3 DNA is TGCAGTGCTAGAGCTCCGACAGGGGGCTACGAG. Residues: CSARAPTGGYE. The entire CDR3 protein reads CSARAPTGGYEQYF.